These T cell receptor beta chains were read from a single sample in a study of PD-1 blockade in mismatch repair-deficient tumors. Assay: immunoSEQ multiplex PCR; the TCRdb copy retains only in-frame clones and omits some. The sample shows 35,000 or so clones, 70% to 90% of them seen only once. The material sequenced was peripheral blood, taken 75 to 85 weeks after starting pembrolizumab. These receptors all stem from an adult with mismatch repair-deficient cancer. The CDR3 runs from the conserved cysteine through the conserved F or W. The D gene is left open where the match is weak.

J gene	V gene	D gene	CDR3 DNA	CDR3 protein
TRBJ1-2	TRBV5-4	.	TGTGCCAGCGGGGGGCCGGGACACAACTATGGCTACACCTTC	CASGGPGHNYGYTF
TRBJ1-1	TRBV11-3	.	TGTGCCAGCAGCTTACAGAACACTGAAGCTTTCTTT	CASSLQNTEAFF
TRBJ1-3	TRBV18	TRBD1	TGTGCCAGCTCACGGGACAGCTCTGGAAACACCATATATTTT	CASSRDSSGNTIYF
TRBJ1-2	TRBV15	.	TGTGCCACCAGCAGAGAGAATGAGGGCTATGGCTACACCTTC	CATSRENEGYGYTF
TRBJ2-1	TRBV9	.	TGTGCCAGCAGCGTAGAGGCGGGCTCCTACAATGAGCAGTTCTTC	CASSVEAGSYNEQFF
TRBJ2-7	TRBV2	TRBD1	TGTGCCAGCAAGGGGGAACAGGGGCTCTTGATCTCCTACGAGCAGTACTTC	CASKGEQGLLISYEQYF
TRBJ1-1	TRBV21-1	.	TGTGCCAGCAGCAAAGCTCAGGACAGGGGGCCGGTAAGGGCCACTGAAGCTTTCTTT	CASSKAQDRGPVRATEAFF
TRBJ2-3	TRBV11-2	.	TGTGCCAGCAGCCCTCAGGGGCGCACAGATACGCAGTATTTT	CASSPQGRTDTQYF
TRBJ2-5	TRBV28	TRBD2	TGTGCCAGCAGTTCACTAGCGGAAGAGACCCAGTACTTC	CASSSLAEETQYF
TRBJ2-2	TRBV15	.	TGTGCCACCAGCAGGGGGACTTTTAACACCGGGGAGCTGTTTTTT	CATSRGTFNTGELFF
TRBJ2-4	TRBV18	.	TGTGCCAGCTCACCCCCGGGGACCCTAGCCAAAAACATTCAGTACTTC	CASSPPGTLAKNIQYF
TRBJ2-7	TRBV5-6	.	TGTGCCAGCAGCTACGTCCGGGACATAGTGTCCTACGAGCAGTACTTC	CASSYVRDIVSYEQYF
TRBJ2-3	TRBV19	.	TGTGCCAGTAGTGGCCTTTGGGGAAGCACAGATACGCAGTATTTT	CASSGLWGSTDTQYF
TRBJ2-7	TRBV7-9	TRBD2	TGTGCCAGCAGCCCAGGCAGACTAGCGGACTACGAGCAGTACTTC	CASSPGRLADYEQYF
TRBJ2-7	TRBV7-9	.	TGTGCCAGCAGCGTTGACCCGAACTCCTACGAGCAGTACTTC	CASSVDPNSYEQYF
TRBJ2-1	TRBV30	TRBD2	TGTGCCTGGAGTGTAGGGACTAGCGGGTACAATGAGCAGTTCTTC	CAWSVGTSGYNEQFF
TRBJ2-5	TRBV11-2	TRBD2	TGTGCCAGCAGCTTAGCGCTAGCGGGATCGAGAGAGACCCAGTACTTC	CASSLALAGSRETQYF
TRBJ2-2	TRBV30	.	TGTGCCTGGAGTAAAAGAGCCGCCGGGGAGCTGTTTTTT	CAWSKRAAGELFF
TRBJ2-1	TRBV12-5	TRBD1	TGTGCTAGTGGTTTGGTGACGGGACAGGGGAACAATGAGCAGTTCTTC	CASGLVTGQGNNEQFF
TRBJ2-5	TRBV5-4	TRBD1	TGTGCCAGCAGCCTGACAGGGGGGGAGACCCAGTACTTC	CASSLTGGETQYF
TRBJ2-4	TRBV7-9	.	TGTGCCAGCAAGGAAACAGGGGCCAAAAACATTCAGTACTTC	CASKETGAKNIQYF
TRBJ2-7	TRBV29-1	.	TGCAGCGTCCGGGGTTTAGGGACCTACGAGCAGTACTTC	CSVRGLGTYEQYF
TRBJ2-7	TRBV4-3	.	TGCGCCAGCAGCCAAGGTTACGCTACCTACGAGCAGTACTTC	CASSQGYATYEQYF
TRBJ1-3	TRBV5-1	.	TGCGCCAGCAGCGACAGACCTTCCTCTGGAAACACCATATATTTT	CASSDRPSSGNTIYF
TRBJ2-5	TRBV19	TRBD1	TGTGCCAGTAGTATCGCCGGGACAGGACAAGAGACCCAGTACTTC	CASSIAGTGQETQYF
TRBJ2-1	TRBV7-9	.	TGTGCCAGCAGCTTAGAGAGTGAGCAGTTCTTC	CASSLESEQFF
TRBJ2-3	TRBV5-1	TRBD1	TGCGCCAGCAGCTTGGGGGACAGTCATAGCACAGATACGCAGTATTTT	CASSLGDSHSTDTQYF